This T cell receptor beta chain is from a study of cytomegalovirus exposure and HLA in healthy donors. Both 60 Vbeta primers and 13 Jbeta primers went into the PCR. Measured with immunoSEQ multiplex PCR; TCRdb has only the in-frame clones, and not every one. This sample has about 120,000 clones, with roughly four fifths found just once. Germline CDR1 is SNHLY and CDR2 is FYNNEI. This CDR3 has 15 residues. V lost 8 bases, J lost 0 bases, and 17 bases lay in between. The chain couples TRBV2 to TRBJ2-7; D possibly corresponds to TRBD1 (5 bases). This sequence was found in a man aged 40-49 years in good health and CMV-seronegative. The sample taken for sequencing was PBMCs. The CDR3 coding sequence is TGTGCCAGCCGGAGATATCGGACAACCTCCTACGAGCAGTACTTC. This gives the protein CASRRYRTTSYEQYF.